This T cell receptor (beta chain) was sequenced in a study of glioma-infiltrating T cells after dendritic cell vaccination. The immunoSEQ assay amplified TCRB CDR3 from up to roughly 2 ug DNA. Libraries were prepared by immunoSEQ multiplex PCR; TCRdb keeps only in-frame clonotypes and omits some of them. This sample yields 80,000 to 100,000 clones, of which approximately 81% are seen a single time; approximately 5.9% belongs to the top ten. None of the glioblastoma patients had an isocitrate dehydrogenase mutation. PBMC sampling occurred before vaccination, two weeks after the third dose, and at progression. Germline V gene lookup returns CDR1 SNHLY and CDR2 FYNNEI. The CDR3 is 14 residues long. Trimming cost V 2 bases and J 6 bases, with 13 bases left between them.

The TCR was taken from a human donor with glioblastoma. The sample was blood, taken before dendritic cell vaccination. The V gene is TRBV2, the J gene TRBJ1-2; maybe TRBD1 (6 bases). The CDR3 loop reads CASSEWGTGNGYTF. The CDR3 DNA follows: TGTGCCAGCAGTGAATGGGGAACAGGGAATGGCTACACCTTC.